The 2 T cell receptor beta chains in this list originate from one sample, sequenced in a study of blood T cells in healthy people across ages (dated by TCRdb to the mid-2010s). Preparation of the library involved 5' RACE. These reads were obtained on an Illumina HiSeq 2500. A second roughly 6 to 12 cycle PCR used a sample-barcoded 5' primer and a J-beta primer mix. TCRdb reanalyzed the raw reads on its own, using fastp at Q25 for trimming and MiXCR for clone calling, and kept in-frame beta chains. One record per CDR3 amino acid sequence lists the most common genes and DNA. The sample table shows about 1 million distinct CDR3 sequences, and under 30% are seen once. The leading ten clones occupy approximately 0.75% of the sample. In addition, the sample was reused for a study of T cells of mothers and their children.

Input material: blood. Source of these receptors: a girl aged 2-10 years in good health.

The V call is TRBV6-2 or TRBV6-3, the J call TRBJ2-7; possibly TRBD2 for D (6 bases). The CDR3 is 13 amino acids. V lost 7 bases and J lost 3, with 13 bases in between. Germline V gives CDR1 MNHEY, CDR2 SVGEGT. The chain's CDR3 is CASKRVHHYEQYF. As DNA, the CDR3 is TGTGCCAGCAAGCGGGTACACCACTACGAGCAGTACTTC.

The chain links TRBV5-1 to TRBJ2-1; no clear D. Germline V CDR1 and CDR2: SGHRS, YFSETQ. The V end was cut by 0 bases, the J end by 4 bases, with 8 bases between. The CDR3 covers 14 residues. DNA for the CDR3: TGCGCCAGCAGCTTGGACCCAGAGTACAATGAGCAGTTCTTC. Protein product: CASSLDPEYNEQFF.